The 15 T cell receptor beta chains given below trace back to one sample, sequenced in a study of blood T cell repertoires in COVID-19. Sequencing was performed with immunoSEQ multiplex PCR; in TCRdb, only in-frame clones are kept and a portion is missing. The profile shows approximately 200,000 clones, around 84% of them singletons. The specimen was peripheral blood. These TCRs come from a woman older than 75 with COVID-19, enrolled during active disease.

This clone was counted once. The rearrangement uses TRBV15 and TRBJ2-6, with TRBD2 identical over 7 bases. Germline V CDR1 and CDR2: LNHNV, YYDKDF (reference sequence). Losses at the gene ends were 4 bases for V and 3 bases for J; bases not matched to a gene: 3. The CDR3 is 15 residues long. In nucleotides, the CDR3 is TGTGCCACCAGCACGGGGGGTAGTGGGGCCAACGTCCTGACTTTC. The encoded protein is CATSTGGSGANVLTF. Full variable domain (outside the CDR3, taken from reference TRBV15 and TRBJ2-6): DAMVIQNPRYQVTQFGKPVTLSCSQTLNHNVMYWYQQKSSQAPKLLFHYYDKDFNNEADTPDNFQSRRPNTSFCFLDIRSPGLGDTAMYLCATSTGGSGANVLTFGAGSRLTVL.

V gene TRBV5-1 combines with J gene TRBJ1-2, with 7 bases matching TRBD1. The CDR3 runs 14 residues. Trimming removed 0 bases from V and 7 bases from J; junction bases left unmatched: 6. CDR1 and CDR2 (germline): SGHRS, YFSETQ. The CDR3 bases are TGCGCCAGCAGCTTGGAAGGGGGCGATGGTGGCTACACCTTC. This gives the protein CASSLEGGDGGYTF.

The chain uses TRBV29-1 and TRBJ2-5, with TRBD1 identical over 8 bases. The CDR3 loop spans 14 amino acids. From germline, CDR1 is SQVTM and CDR2 ANQGSEA. Unmatched junction bases numbered 11, after V lost 6 bases and J lost 5 bases. CDR3 amino acids: CSVAFGTGGETQYF. In DNA, the CDR3 is TGCAGCGTCGCCTTTGGGACAGGAGGGGAGACCCAGTACTTC.

The sample holds a few counts of this clone. This chain links TRBV28 with TRBJ1-2; D unresolved. The CDR3 loop spans 15 amino acids. The germline V gene has CDR1 MDHEN and CDR2 SYDVKM. Trimming shortened V by 2 bases and J by 8 bases, and 18 bases separated the two germline ends. CDR3 bases: TGTGCCAGCAGTTTACGAGGACGGAGCCCGGGAGGCTACACCTTC. Translation gives CASSLRGRSPGGYTF.

This sequence joins TRBV18 and TRBJ1-1; 10 bases match TRBD1. V lost 3 bases, J lost 6 bases, and 4 bases stayed unmatched. Per the germline V gene, CDR1 is KGHSH and CDR2 is LQKENI. The CDR3 has 14 residues. The CDR3 nucleotides are TGTGCCAGCTCACCTGGGACAGGGGTGTCTGAAGCTTTCTTT. It translates to CASSPGTGVSEAFF. The variable domain in full, completed from reference TRBV18 and TRBJ1-1, reads NAGVMQNPRHLVRRRGQEARLRCSPMKGHSHVYWYRQLPEEGLKFMVYLQKENIIDESGMPKERFSAEFPKEGPSILRIQQVVRGDSAAYFCASSPGTGVSEAFFGQGTRLTVV.

The rearrangement joins TRBV5-4 to TRBJ2-3, with a tentative D call TRBD2 (5 bases). The CDR3 is 15 residues long. The V gene's germline CDR1 is SGHNT and CDR2 YYREEE (reference sequence). Trimming removed 2 bases at V and 0 bases at J, with 10 bases between. The CDR3 loop is CASSFRGMSTDTQYF. As DNA, the CDR3 is TGTGCCAGCAGCTTCCGGGGTATGAGCACAGATACGCAGTATTTT. The full variable domain, its missing parts supplied by reference TRBV5-4 and TRBJ2-3, is ETGVTQSPTHLIKTRGQQVTLRCSSQSGHNTVSWYQQALGQGPQFIFQYYREEENGRGNFPPRFSGLQFPNYSSELNVNALELDDSALYLCASSFRGMSTDTQYFGPGTRLTVL.

V is TRBV7-2 and J is TRBJ1-1; no clear D gene. The V end lost 1 base, the J end lost 7 bases, and 7 bases lay between the germline ends. Germline lookup yields CDR1 SGHTA and CDR2 FQGNSA. The CDR3 has 12 amino acids. The CDR3 region has the DNA TGTGCCAGCAGCTTAGATGGACTTGAAGCTTTCTTT. Amino acids: CASSLDGLEAFF.

This clone came up once. The CDR3 nucleotides are TGTGCCAGCTCACTCAGCCAGGGGGAAGAGCAGTACTTC. Its translation: CASSLSQGEEQYF. The J gene is TRBJ2-7, the V gene TRBV18; 7 positions agree with TRBD1. Losses at the gene ends were 4 bases for V and 7 bases for J; bases not matched to a gene: 7. This CDR3 is 13 amino acids long. Per germline, CDR1 KGHSH and CDR2 LQKENI.

The CDR3 nucleotides are TGTGCCACCAGCAGAGATCTGACATTGCGGTACGTC. Translated: CATSRDLTLRYV. This rearrangement joins TRBV15 to TRBJ2-7, with D unresolved. The germline V gene encodes CDR1 LNHNV and CDR2 YYDKDF (reference sequence). Trimming took 0 bases from V and 12 from J, leaving 12 bases between them. CDR3 size: 12 residues.

The table lists this clone with a count of one. V usage is TRBV11-2 and J usage is TRBJ1-2; no clear D gene. Per the germline V gene, CDR1 is SGHAT and CDR2 is FQNNGV. The V gene lost 1 base and the J gene lost 2 bases, with 11 bases spanning the gap. The CDR3 runs 15 residues. For the CDR3, the DNA is TGTGCCAGCAGCTTAGTTTTGGCGGCAAACTATGGCTACACCTTC. This codes for CASSLVLAANYGYTF.

V and J are TRBV4-1 and TRBJ2-3; TRBD1 aligns across 8 bases. Per the germline V gene, CDR1 is MGHRA and CDR2 is YSYEKL. The CDR3 spans 16 residues. The V and J ends lost 4 bases and 1 base, in that order; junction bases with no gene match: 7. Written as DNA, the CDR3 is TGCGCCAGCAGCCTTACAGACAGGGGCGGCACAGATACGCAGTATTTT. It codes for CASSLTDRGGTDTQYF.

This clone was counted a few times. The rearrangement joins TRBV18 to TRBJ2-5, with 13 bases fitting TRBD2. V lost 2 bases and J lost 5; bases outside the gene matches: 11. Germline CDR1 is KGHSH and CDR2 is LQKENI. The CDR3 totals 18 residues. CDR3 protein: CASSPMASTSGGFETQYF. The CDR3 DNA reads as TGTGCCAGCTCACCAATGGCCTCGACTAGCGGGGGGTTTGAGACCCAGTACTTC.

CDR3 residues: CASSLASRVSGNTIYF. The CDR3 coding sequence is TGTGCCAGCAGCTTGGCCTCGAGGGTGTCCGGAAACACCATATATTTT. This sequence joins TRBV5-6 and TRBJ1-3; D uncertain. The CDR3 is 16 amino acids. The ends were cut back, 0 bases at V and 4 bases at J, with 14 bases in the middle. CDR1 SGHDT and CDR2 YYEEEE come from the germline V gene.

V gene TRBV7-2 combines with J gene TRBJ1-4; D unclear. The CDR3 extends over 16 amino acids. The V end lost 5 bases, the J end lost 0 bases, and 13 bases lay between the germline ends. Germline loops: CDR1 SGHTA, CDR2 FQGNSA. CDR3 sequence reads: CASSPRPTTTNEKLFF. Here the CDR3 DNA reads TGTGCCAGCAGCCCTCGTCCGACAACAACTAATGAAAAACTGTTTTTT.

The J gene is TRBJ2-3, the V gene TRBV21-1; whether TRBD2, the table's D call, matches the DNA was not checked. TRBV21-1 is a recognized pseudogene. The CDR3 spans 16 residues. The CDR3 nucleotides are TGTGCCAGCAGCAAACCTAGCGGGGGGTCACCAGATACGCAGTATTTT. Amino acid sequence: CASSKPSGGSPDTQYF.